The subject of this entry is one T cell receptor beta chain. Its antigen is not identified. This sample was taken from a study of T cells in Graves' hyperthyroidism and ophthalmopathy. Using RNA transcripts as the source, TCR beta CDR3 regions were amplified. First-round RT-PCR of the TCR CDR3 relied on the HTBI primer set. A single record per CDR3 protein comes from TCRdb applying MiXCR to the multiplex PCR reads. The table shows hundreds of thousands of distinct CDR3 sequences, with roughly 14% occurring only once. The definition of stable Graves' hyperthyroidism was no ophthalmopathy progression within 18 months. Diagnoses used clinical symptoms, serum thyroxine and TRAb, thyroid ultrasound and orbital computed tomography. From approximately 9.5 ml of fresh peripheral blood, PBMCs were isolated. Germline assignment: CDR1 SGDLS and CDR2 YYNGEE. The CDR3 contains 14 residues. The ends were cut back, 4 bases at V and 10 bases at J, with 15 bases in the middle.

Study-wide findings and caveats: Ophthalmopathy, as predicted by the model, came a median roughly 6.5 months after the prediction.

Sequenced sample: blood. The receptor was isolated from a woman aged 25 to 39 with Graves' hyperthyroidism. The chain recombines TRBV9 with TRBJ1-6; no clear D gene. The CDR3 bases are TGTGCCAGCAGCTCTACCCGGGGAAACTCACCCCTCCACTTT. This sequence encodes CASSSTRGNSPLHF. The whole variable domain, remainder taken from reference TRBV9 and TRBJ1-6, is DSGVTQTPKHLITATGQRVTLRCSPRSGDLSVYWYQQSLDQGLQFLIQYYNGEERAKGNILERFSAQQFPDLHSELNLSSLELGDSALYFCASSSTRGNSPLHFGNGTRLTVT.